This TCR beta chain was sequenced in a study of blood T cell repertoires in COVID-19. Overall study context: From T cells, B-cell-depleted T cells, or PBMCs came the material, which was cDNA or gDNA.

The CDR3 covers 15 residues. Germline V gives CDR1 SEHNR, CDR2 FQNEAQ (reference sequence). V lost 0 bases, J lost 8 bases, and 13 bases lay in between. Data came from immunoSEQ multiplex PCR; TCRdb stores just in-frame clones and leaves some out. Of about 370,000 clones in the sample, over 75% were seen once. This receptor was obtained from a woman aged 30 to 39 with COVID-19, enrolled during active disease. Sequencing was carried out using peripheral blood. The chain employs TRBV7-9 and TRBJ1-4; possible D gene TRBD1, 5 bases. CDR3 protein: CASSLAGPRGEKLFF. DNA of the CDR3: TGTGCCAGCAGCTTAGCGGGGCCGCGGGGGGAAAAACTGTTTTTT.